This is a list of T cell receptor beta chains from one sample in a study of neoadjuvant anti-PD-1 for oral cavity cancer. The method was immunoSEQ multiplex PCR; TCRdb's version includes in-frame clones alone and lacks a portion of them. The profile shows tens of thousands of clones, 25% to 30% of them singletons. Sequencing was performed on tumor tissue, taken after nivolumab (anti-PD-1) treatment. The source of these receptors is a person aged 40 to 85 with oral cavity squamous cell carcinoma. Both conserved end residues are part of each CDR3. The D gene is left open where the match is weak. For some rows the clone size is stated as once, few or many, or as a class when expanded; others skip it.

d_gene	abundance	len	v_gene	j_gene	CDR3nt	CDR3aa
NA	many	15	TRBV9	TRBJ2-2	TGTGCCAGCAGTCCCCAGGGCGGGGTGGCCGGGGAGCTGTTTTTT	CASSPQGGVAGELFF
NA	NA	15	TRBV5-1	TRBJ2-5	TGCGCCAGCAGCCCGGGGCAGGGGCAGGGAGAGACCCAGTACTTC	CASSPGQGQGETQYF
TRBD2	NA	15	TRBV6-5	TRBJ2-3	TGTGCCAGCAGTTGCGGGAGGCGCAGCACAGATACGCAGTATTTT	CASSCGRRSTDTQYF
NA	few	13	TRBV6-6	TRBJ1-1	TGTGCCAGCATCTTGGCCGGGACCACTGAAGCTTTCTTT	CASILAGTTEAFF
TRBD2	few	15	TRBV5-1	TRBJ2-1	TGCGCCAGCAGTTCTAGCGGGGGAAACTACAATGAGCAGTTCTTC	CASSSSGGNYNEQFF
NA	NA	13	TRBV4-1	TRBJ1-2	TGCGCCAGCAGCCAACCGGGCCGTTATGGCTACACCTTC	CASSQPGRYGYTF
NA	NA	13	TRBV6-5	TRBJ2-7	TGTGCCAGCGCCCAAGGTGTCTCCTACGAGCAGTACTTC	CASAQGVSYEQYF
NA	few	13	TRBV28	TRBJ2-5	TGTGCCAGCAGGCCTTCCAGCCCAGAGACCCAGTACTTC	CASRPSSPETQYF
TRBD1	NA	14	TRBV6-6	TRBJ1-2	TGTGCCAGCAGAAAGACAGGGGGCAACTATGGCTACACCTTC	CASRKTGGNYGYTF
NA	few	15	TRBV6-1	TRBJ1-1	TGTGCCAGCGGAAGAAGGGGAGGGGGGAACACTGAAGCTTTCTTT	CASGRRGGGNTEAFF
TRBD2	NA	13	TRBV11-2	TRBJ2-7	TGTGCCAGCAGCCCAAGCGGGAGTCACGAGCAGTACTTC	CASSPSGSHEQYF
TRBD1	NA	14	TRBV9	TRBJ1-2	TGTGCCAGCAGCCCAACTGGACAGGCTCCTGGCTACACCTTC	CASSPTGQAPGYTF
NA	few	15	TRBV12-2	TRBJ1-2	TGTGCAAGTCGCTTGGGGGGGAGAGGTGAGCGAGGCTACACCTTC	CASRLGGRGERGYTF
NA	few	14	TRBV2	TRBJ2-1	TGTGCCAGCAGACAGAAAAACCAAAACAATGAGCAGTTCTTC	CASRQKNQNNEQFF
NA	NA	14	TRBV7-9	TRBJ1-4	TGTGCCAGCAGCTTAGCGCTCGATGTTGAAAAACTGTTTTTT	CASSLALDVEKLFF
TRBD1	NA	15	TRBV28	TRBJ2-7	TGTGCCAGCAGTAGCCTCGGGACAGGGGCCTACGAGCAGTACTTC	CASSSLGTGAYEQYF
NA	few	13	TRBV27	TRBJ2-2	TGTGCCAGCAGTTTTACGGACACCGGGGAGCTGTTTTTT	CASSFTDTGELFF
TRBD2	once	14	TRBV7-9	TRBJ2-3	TGTGCCAGCAGCTCCGGACTAGCTCGAGATACGCAGTATTTT	CASSSGLARDTQYF
NA	medium-sized	11	TRBV19	TRBJ1-1	TGTGCCGTTGGTCCGGGCACTGAAGCTTTCTTT	CAVGPGTEAFF
TRBD1	few	15	TRBV7-8	TRBJ1-5	TGTGCCAGCAGCAGGGACAGGGGGCTAAATCAGCCCCAGCATTTT	CASSRDRGLNQPQHF
TRBD1	NA	16	TRBV2	TRBJ1-5	TGTGCCAGCAGCGTAGCCGGGACAGGGGTTCTTGGGCCCCAGCATTTT	CASSVAGTGVLGPQHF
TRBD1	NA	14	TRBV11-3	TRBJ2-7	TGTGCCAGCAGCTTGACGGGACAGGCCACCGAGCAGTACTTC	CASSLTGQATEQYF
NA	few	12	TRBV4-1	TRBJ1-2	TGCGCCAGCAGCCAAGAAAAAGGCGTCTACACCTTC	CASSQEKGVYTF
NA	NA	16	TRBV28	TRBJ2-1	TGTGCCAGTATAGAGGAAGGTCGTAGCTCCTACAATGAGCAGTTCTTC	CASIEEGRSSYNEQFF
TRBD1	NA	14	TRBV5-1	TRBJ2-7	TGCGCCAGCAGAAAGGTGGGACAGGGCTACGAGCAGTACTTC	CASRKVGQGYEQYF
TRBD2	NA	15	TRBV5-1	TRBJ2-3	TGCGCCAGCAGCTTGTTTAGCGGGAGCACAGATACGCAGTATTTT	CASSLFSGSTDTQYF
NA	many	14	TRBV18	TRBJ1-4	TGTGCCAGCTCACCATACGGCCAGGCTGAAAAACTGTTTTTT	CASSPYGQAEKLFF
TRBD1	few	13	TRBV2	TRBJ1-2	TGTGCCAGCAGTGAGGACAGGGCCTATGGCTACACCTTC	CASSEDRAYGYTF
TRBD1	NA	16	TRBV18	TRBJ1-2	TGTGCCAGCTCACCCGGGACAGGGACGTCCTCGGGAGGCTACACCTTC	CASSPGTGTSSGGYTF
NA	NA	14	TRBV6-5	TRBJ2-7	TGTGCCAGCAGTTACTCGGAGCAGCGCGGCGAGCAGTACTTC	CASSYSEQRGEQYF
NA	NA	14	TRBV9	TRBJ2-7	TGTGCCAGCAGCCCAACCCGCTCCTCCTTCGAGCAGTACTTC	CASSPTRSSFEQYF
NA	NA	16	TRBV30	TRBJ1-1	TGTGCCTGGAGTGTACTTTACGGATACTTGAACACCTATGCTTTCTTT	CAWSVLYGYLNTYAFF
NA	few	14	TRBV30	TRBJ1-3	TGTGCCTGGATTTACTCAGGTGCTGGAAACACCATATATTTT	CAWIYSGAGNTIYF
NA	few	16	TRBV5-6	TRBJ1-5	TGTGCCAGCAGCTTTGGGCCGGGGGGACGCAATCAGCCCCAGCATTTT	CASSFGPGGRNQPQHF
TRBD1	medium-sized	14	TRBV25-1	TRBJ2-2	TGTGCCAGCGGGGCAGGGGGCCGCACCGGGGAGCTGTTTTTT	CASGAGGRTGELFF
TRBD1	NA	16	TRBV15	TRBJ2-2	TGTGCCACCAGCAGAGATGGGACAGGGGACACCGGGGAGCTGTTTTTT	CATSRDGTGDTGELFF
TRBD1	NA	14	TRBV28	TRBJ1-2	TGTGCCAGCAGTAACGGACAGGGGGACTATGGCTACACCTTC	CASSNGQGDYGYTF
NA	NA	14	TRBV19	TRBJ1-2	TGTGCCAGTAGCTCCCCTGGGGGGCTGGGTGGCTACACCTTC	CASSSPGGLGGYTF
TRBD1	NA	14	TRBV5-8	TRBJ2-5	TGTGCCAGCAGCTTGGGACAGGGTCTCCAGACCCAGTACTTC	CASSLGQGLQTQYF
TRBD1	medium-sized	14	TRBV27	TRBJ1-2	TGTGCCAGCAGTGCCACCGGGACAGCCTATGGCTACACCTTC	CASSATGTAYGYTF
TRBD1	NA	17	TRBV7-6	TRBJ2-7	TGTGCCAGCAGCTTAGGCCCCATCGGGACAGGTTACTACGAGCAGTACTTC	CASSLGPIGTGYYEQYF
TRBD1	NA	16	TRBV7-9	TRBJ2-7	TGTGCCAGCAGCTCAGGACAGGGGAGAAAGGCCTACGAGCAGTACTTC	CASSSGQGRKAYEQYF
NA	many	14	TRBV4-2	TRBJ1-2	TGTGCCAGCAGCCAAGAAGGAGCTAACTATGGCTACACCTTC	CASSQEGANYGYTF
NA	many	16	TRBV11-2	TRBJ2-1	TGTGCCAGCAGTCAACCGGGCAGCCGCCAACACAATGAGCAGTTCTTC	CASSQPGSRQHNEQFF
NA	NA	13	TRBV27	TRBJ1-4	TGTGCCAGCAGTTGGGACCTAGGGGAAAAACTGTTTTTT	CASSWDLGEKLFF
TRBD2	once	18	TRBV13	TRBJ2-4	TGTGCCACCGTCAGGAGCGGGAGGGACACTACGGGCAAAAACATTCAGTACTTC	CATVRSGRDTTGKNIQYF
NA	NA	13	TRBV2	TRBJ2-7	TGTGCCAGCAGTATCAGGAACTCCTACGAGCAGTACTTC	CASSIRNSYEQYF
TRBD1	NA	19	TRBV19	TRBJ1-1	TGTGCCAGTAGATCGACCGGGACAGGGGGCGGGGGATGGAACACTGAAGCTTTCTTT	CASRSTGTGGGGWNTEAFF
TRBD1	few	16	TRBV15	TRBJ2-3	TGTGCCACCAGTAGGAGGTGGGACAGCCGCACAGATACGCAGTATTTT	CATSRRWDSRTDTQYF
NA	NA	12	TRBV10-3	TRBJ1-2	TGTGCCATCGGCGCAGATAACTATGGCTACACCTTC	CAIGADNYGYTF
NA	NA	12	TRBV5-1	TRBJ1-2	TGCGCCAGCAGCTCGACTAACTATGGCTACACCTTC	CASSSTNYGYTF
NA	few	10	TRBV21-1	TRBJ1-1	TGTGCCAGCAGGCGCCTACAAGCTTTCTTT	CASRRLQAFF